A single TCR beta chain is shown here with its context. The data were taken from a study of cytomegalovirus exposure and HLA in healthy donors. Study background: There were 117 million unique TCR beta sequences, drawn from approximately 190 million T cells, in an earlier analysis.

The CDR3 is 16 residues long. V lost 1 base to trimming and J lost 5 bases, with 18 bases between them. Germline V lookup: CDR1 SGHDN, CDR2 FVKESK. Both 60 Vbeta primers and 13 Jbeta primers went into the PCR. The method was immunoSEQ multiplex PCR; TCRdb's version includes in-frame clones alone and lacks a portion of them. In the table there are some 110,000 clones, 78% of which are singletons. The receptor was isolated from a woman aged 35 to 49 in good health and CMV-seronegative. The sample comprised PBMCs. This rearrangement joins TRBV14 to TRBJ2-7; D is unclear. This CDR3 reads CASSQGGSASQNEQYF. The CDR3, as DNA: TGTGCCAGCAGCCAAGGCGGTAGTGCGAGCCAAAACGAGCAGTACTTC.